A selection of T cell receptor beta chains follows, all from one sample in a study of cytomegalovirus exposure and HLA in healthy donors. Using immunoSEQ multiplex PCR, the repertoire was profiled, and TCRdb retains in-frame clones only, with some absent. Among approximately 100,000 clones listed, approximately 80% were seen once. The sequenced sample consisted of PBMCs. These receptors all come from a man aged 55 to 69 in good health and CMV-seropositive. Both conserved end residues are part of each CDR3. Each record gives: V gene, J gene, clone size, D gene, CDR3 protein, CDR3 DNA. A D gene is named only where the DNA matches it firmly. The size field is filled for only some rows; it gives once, few, many or a size class.

V: TRBV5-4; J: TRBJ2-4; size: -; D: -; CDR3: CASKGGPLVNIQYF; DNA: TGTGCCAGCAAGGGGGGGCCCTTGGTCAACATTCAGTACTTC
V: TRBV27; J: TRBJ1-5; size: -; D: TRBD1; CDR3: CASSLAPGQGPYSNQPQHF; DNA: TGTGCCAGCAGCCTCGCCCCGGGACAGGGGCCCTATAGCAATCAGCCCCAGCATTTT
V: TRBV4-1; J: TRBJ1-1; size: -; D: -; CDR3: CASSHQAGLNTEAFF; DNA: TGCGCCAGCAGCCATCAGGCGGGATTGAACACTGAAGCTTTCTTT
V: TRBV5-4; J: TRBJ2-6; size: large; D: -; CDR3: CASSLARTGANVLTF; DNA: TGTGCCAGCAGCTTGGCGCGGACTGGGGCCAACGTCCTGACTTTC
V: TRBV7-9; J: TRBJ1-1; size: once; D: -; CDR3: CASSLGAGGANTEAFF; DNA: TGTGCCAGCAGCTTAGGGGCGGGGGGGGCCAACACTGAAGCTTTCTTT
V: TRBV6-5; J: TRBJ2-7; size: few; D: -; CDR3: CASSYVRLGYEQYF; DNA: TGTGCCAGCAGTTATGTCAGGCTGGGCTACGAGCAGTACTTC
V: TRBV7-2; J: TRBJ1-4; size: -; D: -; CDR3: CASSPSGRENEKLFF; DNA: TGTGCCAGCAGCCCGTCGGGACGGGAGAATGAAAAACTGTTTTTT
V: TRBV4-1; J: TRBJ2-7; size: -; D: -; CDR3: CASSQGSAYEQYF; DNA: TGCGCCAGCAGCCAAGGATCGGCCTACGAGCAGTACTTC
V: TRBV5-1; J: TRBJ2-3; size: -; D: TRBD2; CDR3: CASSGGLAGDTQYF; DNA: TGCGCCAGCAGCGGGGGACTAGCAGGAGATACGCAGTATTTT
V: TRBV7-8; J: TRBJ2-3; size: once; D: -; CDR3: CASSLRDTQYF; DNA: TGTGCCAGCAGCTTACGAGATACGCAGTATTTT
V: TRBV28; J: TRBJ1-2; size: -; D: -; CDR3: CASSRPGNYGYTF; DNA: TGTGCCAGCAGCCGTCCAGGAAACTATGGCTACACCTTC
V: TRBV6-6; J: TRBJ2-5; size: -; D: -; CDR3: CASRGGGRETQYF; DNA: TGTGCCAGCAGAGGGGGGGGAAGGGAGACCCAGTACTTC
V: TRBV5-8; J: TRBJ2-3; size: -; D: -; CDR3: CASSLGQFEVGQYF; DNA: TGTGCCAGCAGCTTGGGACAGTTTGAGGTGGGGCAGTATTTT
V: TRBV13; J: TRBJ2-7; size: once; D: TRBD1; CDR3: CASSQGTGLEQYF; DNA: TGTGCCAGCAGCCAAGGGACAGGGCTCGAGCAGTACTTC
V: TRBV5-5; J: TRBJ1-5; size: -; D: TRBD1; CDR3: CASSSRTGGRNQPQHF; DNA: TGTGCCAGCAGCTCGCGGACAGGGGGGCGGAATCAGCCCCAGCATTTT
V: TRBV23-1; J: TRBJ2-1; size: -; D: -; CDR3: CASSQSKRQTPYNEQFF; DNA: TGCGCCAGCAGTCAATCAAAGAGGCAGACGCCCTACAATGAGCAGTTCTTC
V: TRBV18; J: TRBJ2-3; size: few; D: -; CDR3: CASSPNGGDTQYF; DNA: TGTGCCAGCTCACCAAATGGCGGGGATACGCAGTATTTT
V: TRBV10-1; J: TRBJ2-2; size: -; D: -; CDR3: CASSDSIGHANTGELFF; DNA: TGCGCCAGCAGTGATTCGATCGGACACGCGAACACCGGGGAGCTGTTTTTT
V: TRBV2; J: TRBJ1-4; size: -; D: TRBD1; CDR3: CASRAGTGTNEKLFF; DNA: TGTGCCAGCAGAGCCGGGACAGGGACTAATGAAAAACTGTTTTTT
V: TRBV29-1; J: TRBJ2-4; size: -; D: -; CDR3: CSVSTHITKNIQYF; DNA: TGCAGCGTTTCCACCCACATTACCAAAAACATTCAGTACTTC
V: TRBV7-9; J: TRBJ1-1; size: -; D: -; CDR3: CASSPGQGWSTEAFF; DNA: TGTGCCAGCAGCCCCGGACAAGGTTGGAGCACTGAAGCTTTCTTT
V: TRBV19; J: TRBJ2-1; size: -; D: -; CDR3: CASSMKWGGYEQFF; DNA: TGTGCCAGTAGTATGAAATGGGGGGGCTATGAGCAGTTCTTC
V: TRBV7-2; J: TRBJ2-3; size: -; D: -; CDR3: CASSLAGGRDTQYF; DNA: TGTGCCAGCAGCTTAGCGGGGGGGCGAGATACGCAGTATTTT
V: TRBV25-1; J: TRBJ2-7; size: -; D: -; CDR3: CASSELGQSYEQYF; DNA: TGTGCCAGCAGTGAATTAGGACAGTCCTACGAGCAGTACTTC
V: TRBV7-9; J: TRBJ1-4; size: -; D: -; CDR3: CASSFAGLNEKLFF; DNA: TGTGCCAGCAGCTTCGCAGGGTTGAATGAAAAACTGTTTTTT
V: TRBV30; J: TRBJ2-1; size: few; D: TRBD2; CDR3: CAWSTVLAGFNEQFF; DNA: TGTGCCTGGAGTACCGTCCTAGCGGGGTTCAATGAGCAGTTCTTC